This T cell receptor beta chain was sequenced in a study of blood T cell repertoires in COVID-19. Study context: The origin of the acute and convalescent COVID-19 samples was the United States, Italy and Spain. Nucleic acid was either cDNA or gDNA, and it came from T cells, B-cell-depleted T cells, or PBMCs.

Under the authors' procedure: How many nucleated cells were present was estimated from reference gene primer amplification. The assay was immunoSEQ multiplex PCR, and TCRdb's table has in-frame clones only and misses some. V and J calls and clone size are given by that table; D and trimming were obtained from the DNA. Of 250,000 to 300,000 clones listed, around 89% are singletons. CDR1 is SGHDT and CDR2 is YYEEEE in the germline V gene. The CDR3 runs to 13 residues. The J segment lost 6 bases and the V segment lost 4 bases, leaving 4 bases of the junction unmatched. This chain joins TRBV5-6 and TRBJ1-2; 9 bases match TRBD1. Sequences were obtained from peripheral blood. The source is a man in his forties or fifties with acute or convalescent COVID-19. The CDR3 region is CASSTDRGDGYTF. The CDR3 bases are TGTGCCAGCAGCACGGACAGGGGAGATGGCTACACCTTC.